This T cell receptor beta chain appears in the sequencing data of a study of graft-versus-host responses after intestinal transplantation. Overall study findings and caveats: Peak circulating GvH clone levels tracked with early post-transplant HvG declines.

Per the germline V gene, CDR1 is SGHAT and CDR2 is FQDESV (reference sequence). This CDR3 has 16 residues. With V trimmed by 5 bases and J by 5 bases, 10 bases remained unmatched. Using immunoSEQ multiplex PCR, the repertoire was profiled, and TCRdb retains in-frame clones only, with some absent. The data show fewer than 20,000 clones, approximately 95% seen once. As to this clone: Its antigen is still unknown.

The starting material was PBMCs, obtained 23 days after intestinal transplant. V gene TRBV11-1 combines with J gene TRBJ2-1, with TRBD2 identical over 9 bases. The TCR was taken from a human patient who received an intestinal transplant, so some T cells may come from the graft donor. CDR3 DNA: TGTGCCAGCAGCGAAACCGGGACTAGCTCGGACAATGAGCAGTTCTTC. The encoded protein is CASSETGTSSDNEQFF.